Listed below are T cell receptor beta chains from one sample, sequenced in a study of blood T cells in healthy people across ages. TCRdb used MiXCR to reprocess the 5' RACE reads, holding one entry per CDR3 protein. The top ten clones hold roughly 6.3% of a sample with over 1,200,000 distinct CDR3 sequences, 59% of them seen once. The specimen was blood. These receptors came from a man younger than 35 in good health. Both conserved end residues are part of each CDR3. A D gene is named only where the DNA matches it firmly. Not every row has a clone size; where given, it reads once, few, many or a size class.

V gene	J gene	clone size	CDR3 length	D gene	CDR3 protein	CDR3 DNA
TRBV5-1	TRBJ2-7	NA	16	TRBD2	CASSSGLAGLSYEQYF	TGCGCCAGCAGCTCTGGACTAGCGGGCTTGTCCTACGAGCAGTACTTC
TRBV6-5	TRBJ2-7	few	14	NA	CASSLLRGADEQYF	TGTGCCAGCAGCCTACTCAGGGGTGCGGACGAGCAGTACTTC
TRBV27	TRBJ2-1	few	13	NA	CASSFGGAGEQFF	TGTGCCAGCAGTTTTGGGGGAGCGGGTGAGCAGTTCTTC
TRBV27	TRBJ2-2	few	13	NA	CASSFANTGELFF	TGTGCCAGCAGTTTCGCGAACACCGGGGAGCTGTTTTTT
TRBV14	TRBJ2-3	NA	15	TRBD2	CASSQLAGVVNTQYF	TGTGCCAGCAGCCAACTAGCGGGAGTCGTTAATACGCAGTATTTT
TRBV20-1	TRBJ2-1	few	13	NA	CSDTGRNYNEQFF	TGCAGTGACACGGGACGGAACTACAATGAGCAGTTCTTC
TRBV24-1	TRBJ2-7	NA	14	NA	CATSVTERPYEQYF	TGTGCCACCAGTGTCACAGAAAGACCCTACGAGCAGTACTTC
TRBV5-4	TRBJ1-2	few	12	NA	CASSMTVEGCTF	TGTGCCAGCAGCATGACAGTGGAAGGCTGCACCTTC
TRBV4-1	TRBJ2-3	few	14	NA	CASSQDVPPDTQYF	TGCGCCAGCAGCCAAGACGTTCCCCCAGATACGCAGTATTTT
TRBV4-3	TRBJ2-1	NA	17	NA	CASSPSTGAGLYNEQFF	TGCGCCAGCAGCCCGTCAACGGGGGCCGGGTTATACAATGAGCAGTTCTTC
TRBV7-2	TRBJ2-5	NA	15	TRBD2	CASSILSGTSATQYF	TGTGCCAGCAGCATATTATCCGGGACTAGCGCGACCCAGTACTTC
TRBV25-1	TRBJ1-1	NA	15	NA	CASSKMTGGNTEAFF	TGTGCCAGCAGTAAAATGACAGGTGGGAACACTGAAGCTTTCTTT
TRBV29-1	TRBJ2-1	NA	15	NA	CSVAGREGSYNEQFF	TGCAGCGTTGCAGGGCGGGAAGGCTCCTACAATGAGCAGTTCTTC
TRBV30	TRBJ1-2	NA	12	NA	CALTYRVDGYTF	TGTGCCTTGACATACAGGGTGGATGGCTACACCTTC
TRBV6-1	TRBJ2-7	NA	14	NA	CASRSAGATYEQYF	TGTGCCAGCAGATCGGCAGGGGCCACCTACGAGCAGTACTTC
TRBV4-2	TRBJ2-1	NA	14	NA	CASSQEAAHNEQFF	TGTGCCAGCAGCCAAGAGGCGGCTCACAATGAGCAGTTCTTC
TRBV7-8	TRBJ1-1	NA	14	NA	CASRPDSLNTEAFF	TGTGCCAGCAGACCAGACAGCTTGAACACTGAAGCTTTCTTT
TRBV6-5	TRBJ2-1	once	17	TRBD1	CASSYSDPGGRWNEQFF	TGTGCCAGCAGTTACTCGGACCCAGGGGGCCGGTGGAATGAGCAGTTCTTC
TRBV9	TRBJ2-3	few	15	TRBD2	CASMATSGTTDTQYF	TGTGCCAGCATGGCGACTAGCGGCACCACAGATACGCAGTATTTT
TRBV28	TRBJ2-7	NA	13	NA	CASGGAGDNEQYF	TGTGCCAGCGGCGGGGCAGGGGATAACGAGCAGTACTTC
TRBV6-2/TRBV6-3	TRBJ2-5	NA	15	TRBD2	CASSSGTSNQETQYF	TGTGCCAGCAGTTCCGGGACTAGCAACCAAGAGACCCAGTACTTC